This entry describes one TCR beta chain. TCRdb keeps only in-frame clones here, not all; method: immunoSEQ multiplex PCR. The repertoire holds 35,000 to 50,000 clones, with roughly 88% as singletons. The data stem from a study of T cell changes during pregnancy in multiple sclerosis. The source material was peripheral blood, sampled in the second trimester of pregnancy. This receptor was taken from a female donor in good health, enrolled as a control in a pregnancy study.

CDR3 residues: CASSLDGGRNYNEQFF. DNA for the CDR3: TGTGCCAGCAGCTTAGATGGCGGGAGGAACTACAATGAGCAGTTCTTC. The chain recombines TRBV7-2 with TRBJ2-1; TRBD2 aligns across 8 bases. V was clipped by 1 base and J by 3 bases; unmatched bases: 5. The germline CDR1 and CDR2 sequences are SGHTA and FQGNSA. The CDR3 is made up of 16 amino acids. Together with reference TRBV7-2 and TRBJ2-1, the CDR3 gives the full variable domain: GAGVSQSPSNKVTEKGKDVELRCDPISGHTALYWYRQSLGQGLEFLIYFQGNSAPDKSGLPSDRFSAERTGGSVSTLTIQRTQQEDSAVYLCASSLDGGRNYNEQFFGPGTRLTVL.